The 10 T cell receptor beta chains reported below all come from one sample, sequenced in a study of blood T cell repertoires in COVID-19. The protocol was immunoSEQ multiplex PCR, while the TCRdb copy is restricted to in-frame clones and leaves out a portion. The data show about 98,000 clones, about 80% seen once. Input material: peripheral blood. Receptors were obtained from a man aged 65-85 years with acute or convalescent COVID-19.

V is TRBV11-2 and J is TRBJ1-1; 9 bases line up with TRBD1. V dropped 4 bases and J dropped 2; count of bases not matched to a gene: 8. Germline V gene data show CDR1 as SGHAT and CDR2 as FQNNGV. The CDR3 has 16 amino acids. The CDR3 bases are TGTGCCAGCAGCTATCGAGACAGGGGGTTAAACACTGAAGCTTTCTTT. It specifies CASSYRDRGLNTEAFF.

The chain's CDR3 is CASSIIRIYGRGGDTGELFF. In DNA form, the CDR3 reads TGTGCCAGTAGTATTATACGGATCTACGGGCGGGGAGGTGACACCGGGGAGCTGTTTTTT. The chain carries TRBV19 and TRBJ2-2, with D tentatively TRBD2 (6 bases). There are 20 residues in the CDR3. Germline V gene lookup returns CDR1 LNHDA and CDR2 SQIVND (reference sequence). Trimming removed 3 bases from V and 3 bases from J, with 26 bases in between. The variable domain in full, completed from reference TRBV19 and TRBJ2-2, reads DGGITQSPKYLFRKEGQNVTLSCEQNLNHDAMYWYRQDPGQGLRLIYYSQIVNDFQKGDIAEGYSVSREKKESFPLTVTSAQKNPTAFYLCASSIIRIYGRGGDTGELFFGEGSRLTVL.

This rearrangement joins TRBV2 to TRBJ1-6; D is perhaps TRBD1 (6 bases). This CDR3 contains 16 residues. CDR1 SNHLY and CDR2 FYNNEI come from the germline V gene. The V end lost 11 bases, the J end lost 8 bases, and 25 bases lay between the germline ends. The CDR3 DNA reads TGTGCCTCTACCCCCGGGGCAGGGGCTACGGATTCACCCCTCCACTTT. It translates to CASTPGAGATDSPLHF.

J is TRBJ2-3 and V is TRBV6-6; D is undetermined. V lost 0 bases and J lost 6, with 7 bases in between. Germline lookup yields CDR1 MNHNY and CDR2 SVGAGI (reference sequence). This CDR3 region has 13 residues. CDR3 amino acids: CASSYSAADTQYF. The CDR3 DNA sequence: TGTGCCAGCAGTTACTCCGCGGCGGATACGCAGTATTTT.

This sequence joins TRBV2 and TRBJ2-7, with 7 bases identical to TRBD1. The junction had 5 bases not matched to a gene; V was cut back by 6 bases and J by 0 bases. CDR1 and CDR2 (germline): SNHLY, FYNNEI. The CDR3 runs to 14 residues. The CDR3 here is CASREQGSSYEQYF. CDR3 DNA: TGTGCCAGCAGAGAACAGGGGTCCTCCTACGAGCAGTACTTC.

The chain is built from TRBV29-1 and TRBJ2-1; TRBD2 matches 11 bases. CDR3 length: 16 amino acids. From germline, CDR1 is SQVTM and CDR2 ANQGSEA. Trimming removed 4 bases from V and 4 bases from J; junction bases left unmatched: 9. The CDR3 region has the DNA TGCAGCGTTGTCTCCGCACTAGCGGGAGTTTACAATGAGCAGTTCTTC. Its protein is CSVVSALAGVYNEQFF.

In this sample, this clone turned up once. In nucleotides, the CDR3 is TGTGCCAGCAGACTACAGGGGAGCACCGGGGAGCTGTTTTTT. Amino acid sequence: CASRLQGSTGELFF. The chain has TRBV7-2 and TRBJ2-2; 7 nucleotides match TRBD1. Germline loops: CDR1 SGHTA, CDR2 FQGNSA. The CDR3 runs to 14 residues. Unmatched junction bases numbered 5, after V lost 6 bases and J lost 4 bases.

The chain links TRBV6-5 to TRBJ1-2, with D possibly TRBD1 on 5 matching bases. Trimming removed 6 bases from V and 4 bases from J, with 12 bases in between. This CDR3 contains 13 residues. CDR1 is MNHEY, CDR2 SVGAGI, per germline. Written as DNA, the CDR3 is TGTGCCAGCAGGTCCGGGACTTTCTATGGCTACACCTTC. Its protein is CASRSGTFYGYTF.

The chain links TRBV25-1 to TRBJ2-7, with TRBD1 as a possible D gene (7 bases). The V and J ends lost 6 bases and 6 bases respectively, with 12 bases between them. The germline V gene has CDR1 MGHDK and CDR2 SYGVNS. The CDR3 covers 12 residues. The CDR3 spells CASRGGGVEQYF. The CDR3 nucleotides are TGTGCCAGCAGAGGGGGCGGGGTCGAGCAGTACTTC.

This clone was picked up one time. J is TRBJ2-2 and V is TRBV5-1, with TRBD1 as a possible D gene (5 bases). The CDR3 is made up of 15 amino acids. Germline V gives CDR1 SGHRS, CDR2 YFSETQ. V shed 1 base and J shed 6 bases, with 13 bases lying between them. The CDR3, as DNA: TGCGCCAGCAGCTTGCAGGGAAGGGCTGCCGGGGAGCTGTTTTTT. This gives the protein CASSLQGRAAGELFF. Based on the CDR3 plus reference TRBV5-1 and TRBJ2-2, the full variable domain is KAGVTQTPRYLIKTRGQQVTLSCSPISGHRSVSWYQQTPGQGLQFLFEYFSETQRNKGNFPGRFSGRQFSNSRSEMNVSTLELGDSALYLCASSLQGRAAGELFFGEGSRLTVL.